This entry features one TCR beta chain sequence. The V gene end was trimmed by 5 bases and the J gene end by 0 bases; junction bases not matched to a gene: 9. Germline values: CDR1 SGHVS, CDR2 FQNEAQ. The CDR3 runs to 16 residues. The data originate from a study of cytomegalovirus exposure and HLA in healthy donors. Vbeta (60) and Jbeta (13) primers were used in the PCR. Assay: immunoSEQ multiplex PCR; the TCRdb copy retains only in-frame clones and omits some. The sample includes 190,000 or so clones, 83% of them seen just once. The receptor was isolated from a man aged 45-60 years in good health and CMV-seronegative. Material for sequencing was PBMCs. This chain uses TRBV7-8 with TRBJ1-1; TRBD1 matches 7 bases. CDR3 in DNA: TGTGCCAGCAGCCCGAGGGACAGACCACTGAACACTGAAGCTTTCTTT. Its translation: CASSPRDRPLNTEAFF.